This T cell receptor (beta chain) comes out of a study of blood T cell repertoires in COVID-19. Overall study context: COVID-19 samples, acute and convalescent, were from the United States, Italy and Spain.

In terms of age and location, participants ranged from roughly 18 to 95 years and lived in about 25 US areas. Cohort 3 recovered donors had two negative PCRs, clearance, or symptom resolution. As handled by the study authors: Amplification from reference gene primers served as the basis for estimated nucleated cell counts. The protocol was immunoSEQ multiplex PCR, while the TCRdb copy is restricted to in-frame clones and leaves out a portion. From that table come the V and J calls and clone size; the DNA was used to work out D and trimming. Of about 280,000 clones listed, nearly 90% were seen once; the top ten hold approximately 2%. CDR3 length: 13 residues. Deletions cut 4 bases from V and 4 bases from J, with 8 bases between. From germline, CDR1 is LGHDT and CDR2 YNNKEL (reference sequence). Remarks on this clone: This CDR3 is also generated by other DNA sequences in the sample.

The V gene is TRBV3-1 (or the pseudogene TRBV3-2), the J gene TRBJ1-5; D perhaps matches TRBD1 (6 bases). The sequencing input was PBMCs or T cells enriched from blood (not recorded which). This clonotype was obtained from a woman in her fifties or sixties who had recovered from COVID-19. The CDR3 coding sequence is TGTGCCAGCAGCCTGACAGGTAATCAGCCCCAGCATTTT. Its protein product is CASSLTGNQPQHF.